This TCR beta chain appears in the sequencing data of a study of beta chain features in type 1 diabetes (dated by TCRdb to 2016 to 2018). As for the study more broadly: Patients and healthy donors did not differ in mean age, gender distribution, total cell number or subset yield. Across all samples, 107,917,701 sorted cells were examined, and cell number per subset correlated strongly with RNA yield. In the study, TCRB repertoires of sorted circulating CD4+ T cell subsets from recently diagnosed type 1 diabetes patients were compared with those of matched healthy donors. Whereas all 30 or so donors provided naive and central memory subsets, regulatory and stem cell-like memory subsets were isolated from just 8 patients and roughly 8 healthy donors.

From each donor, a single peripheral blood sample of 100 to 150 mL on average was drawn into heparinised tubes. A BD FACSAria II was used to sort naive, central memory, regulatory and stem cell-like memory CD4+ T cells with a panel that included CD45RO, CCR7, CD25, CD127, CD95 and CD27. A purity above 95% was achieved for all sorted populations. Right away, PBMCs were isolated by Lymphoprep density gradient centrifugation and were stained directly, with no culture step. So that batch effects would be minimized, each experiment stained and sorted samples in pairs, pairing one healthy donor with one patient. All of the isolated RNA was reverse transcribed with the High Capacity cDNA Reverse Transcription Kit, so expressed TCRB transcripts were sequenced. Naive, central memory and regulatory T cell samples underwent deep immunoSEQ sequencing, averaging around 3.7 million total reads per sample. Sorted cells were lysed in RLT buffer and RNA was extracted with DNase-treated RNeasy Micro or Mini kits, depending on cell number. To prevent cross-contamination, every cell subset was processed on its own, while patient and healthy donor samples were processed together. The immunoSEQ multiplex PCR was used to amplify TCRB sequences from cDNA, generating 87-bp fragments that spanned the CDR3 region. Amplicons were sequenced on the Illumina HiSeq platform. On the authors' methods: Synthetic template baselines were used to correct PCR bias computationally, reads within Hamming distance 2 were collapsed, and singletons that could not be merged were discarded. Reads were aligned against IMGT to assign V, D and J genes, CDR3 length and insertions or deletions at six rearrangement sites. Within each subset, clonotype counts were normalized to sorted cell number, after which true diversity and Gini coefficients were computed with the tcR R package. Repertoire sharing was quantified using the overlap coefficient calculated on TCRB nucleotide sequences. TCRdb carries this immuneACCESS record with in-frame sequences only. Its versions omit some clonotypes, under half of them owing to an unresolved V gene in the studies checked, with the rest unexplained. The D gene and trimming were derived from the DNA, and the V and J assignments and clone size from that table. Recorded for this sample are 300,000 to 400,000 clones; roughly 8% of them occurred a single time. The ten largest clones represent under 0.5% of the sample.

The CDR3 goes from the cysteine to the phenylalanine over 13 residues. Only the CDR3 region is kept as DNA, spanning 39 bases read in frame from base 1. Via the germline V gene, CDR1 is SGHTA and CDR2 FQGNSA. V loses 5 bases, J loses 8 bases, and the germline ends lie 12 bases apart. In its sample, this clone was seen a few times. The clone's antigen remains unknown. No base qualities exist here, and no much larger clone lies one base off it. What the study reported, not specific to this receptor: In all four CD4+ subsets, TCRB CDR3 length was moderately but significantly shorter in type 1 diabetes patients. Shorter templates might be favored by PCR, yet because patient and control samples were amplified and corrected together, any such skew would affect both groups equally. Naive, central memory and regulatory TCRB repertoires appeared to be more similar among patients than among healthy donors. Only small numbers of individuals were included in the HLA sub-analyses, which left unresolved whether HLA type had any influence on TCRB rearrangement. Because cDNA rather than genomic DNA was sequenced, highly expressing activated cells could have been over-represented, although no difference in activation and CD3 levels was found between groups. At VDJ recombination sites, patients with type 1 diabetes made fewer insertions and deleted more nucleotides, a pattern implying thymic rearrangement abnormalities.

The specimen was central memory CD4+ T cells from blood. The chain couples TRBV7-2 to TRBJ1-4; the D gene cannot be resolved reliably. This receptor was taken from a woman younger than 30 in good health. The encoded CDR3 is CASSPLSEEKLFF. The nucleotides are TGTGCCAGCAGCCCCCTCTCGGAGGAAAAACTGTTTTTT.